This T cell receptor beta chain was captured by sequencing in a study of vaccination and CD4 T cells after COVID-19. As for the study in general: Control cultures were supplied with a CEFX pool, an HIV-1 Nef pool, or no peptide at all. Regarding the study as a whole: The median count of SARS-CoV-2-reactive clonotypes rose from about 20 to 38, not significantly.

Documented treatment: approximately 10-day PBMC culture with coronavirus spike peptide pools or control peptides (ViraFEST assay). Antigen-specific T cells were expanded with peptide pools by ViraFEST, and TCRs were then sequenced. For this clonotype: Its antigen is not known.

Trimming took 2 bases from V and 1 from J; bases not matched to a gene: 20. Germline CDR1 is MGHRA and CDR2 is YSYEKL. The CDR3 loop spans 21 amino acids. The Oncomine TCR Beta short-read assay sequenced DNA from cultured CD4+ T cells. From cultured CD4+ T cells, genomic DNA was extracted. TCRdb reprocessed the PCR reads via MiXCR and lists one record per CDR3 protein. The profile shows about 14,000 distinct CDR3 sequences, about three fifths of them singletons. The chain couples TRBV4-1 to TRBJ2-3; 8 bases align to TRBD2. Sequenced material: CD4+ T cells from blood, cultured in vitro. The sequence was collected from a human donor who had recovered from COVID-19. CDR3 sequence reads: CASSQSLQPGLGRRGTDTQYF. As DNA, the CDR3 is TGCGCCAGCAGCCAAAGTCTTCAGCCGGGACTAGGACGTAGGGGCACAGATACGCAGTATTTT.